Listed below are T cell receptor beta chains from one sample, sequenced in a study of shared clonotypes between healthy human individuals. Profiled with immunoSEQ multiplex PCR; TCRdb holds only in-frame clones, not every one. The data contain about 2,100,000 clones, 90% to 95% of them singletons. Source material: naive CD8+ T cells from PBMCs. Receptors were obtained from a man aged 18 to 30 in good health. Some clones in this sample may be carry-over from other donors' samples. The CDR3 runs from the conserved cysteine through the conserved F or W. Each record gives: V gene, D gene, clone size, J gene, CDR3 protein, CDR3 DNA. D genes are given only for firm matches. For some rows the clone size is stated as once, few or many, or as a class when expanded; others skip it.

TRBV7-3	NA	NA	TRBJ2-1	CASSLIQNNEQFF	TGTGCCAGCAGCTTAATACAGAACAATGAGCAGTTCTTC
TRBV11-2	TRBD1	NA	TRBJ2-7	CASSQGQLYEQYF	TGTGCCAGCAGCCAGGGACAGCTCTACGAGCAGTACTTC
TRBV7-9	NA	NA	TRBJ2-3	CASSTPGRSGTDTQYF	TGTGCCAGCAGCACTCCAGGGAGGTCGGGCACAGATACGCAGTATTTT
TRBV2	NA	NA	TRBJ2-7	CASSSHQREQYF	TGTGCCAGCAGTTCTCATCAGAGGGAGCAGTACTTC
TRBV19	NA	NA	TRBJ2-5	CASSIPGSSETQYF	TGTGCCAGTAGTATCCCTGGGTCATCAGAGACCCAGTACTTC
TRBV5-6	NA	NA	TRBJ1-3	CASSLVGRGNTIYF	TGTGCCAGCAGCTTGGTGGGGCGCGGAAACACCATATATTTT
TRBV28	NA	NA	TRBJ1-2	CASSTPGGADGYTF	TGTGCCAGCAGCACCCCCGGGGGCGCAGATGGCTACACCTTC
TRBV5-4	TRBD2	NA	TRBJ2-3	CASSLGLAVDTQYF	TGTGCCAGCAGCTTGGGACTAGCAGTTGATACGCAGTATTTT
TRBV14	TRBD1	NA	TRBJ2-7	CASSQGDRVYEQYF	TGTGCCAGCAGCCAAGGGGACAGGGTATACGAGCAGTACTTC
TRBV27	NA	NA	TRBJ2-3	CASSFWSTDTQYF	TGTGCCAGCAGTTTCTGGTCCACAGATACGCAGTATTTT
TRBV7-9	NA	NA	TRBJ2-7	CASMGRRSYEQYF	TGTGCCAGCATGGGACGTCGCTCCTACGAGCAGTACTTC
TRBV25-1	NA	few	TRBJ1-1	CASSESWTAEAFF	TGTGCCAGCAGTGAATCCTGGACAGCTGAAGCTTTCTTT
TRBV9	NA	NA	TRBJ2-7	CASSVGTGGVDEQYF	TGTGCCAGCAGCGTGGGGACTGGGGGAGTAGATGAGCAGTACTTC
TRBV13	TRBD1	NA	TRBJ1-2	CASSVGGRGYGYTF	TGTGCCAGCAGCGTAGGGGGCAGGGGCTATGGCTACACCTTC